Sequencing of this TCR beta chain was carried out in a study of T cell repertoires in cytomegalovirus infection. About the study: Public TCR beta signatures indicated both CMV infection and matching HLA type.

TCRdb itself ran the reads through MiXCR, one entry per CDR3 protein. Of approximately 130,000 distinct CDR3 sequences in the sample, around 25% were seen once. This clonotype was observed a few times. Its specificity is unknown. General study points: Identification of carriers of CMV plus the relevant HLA was achieved through cumulative public TCR beta family frequency.

After removal of 6 bases from V and 3 bases from J, the junction contained 5 bases not matched to a gene. Germline CDR1 reads MNHEY; CDR2 reads SVGEGT. The CDR3 length is 13 residues. The V gene is TRBV6-2 or TRBV6-3, the J gene TRBJ2-7; TRBD2 agrees at 7 bases. This sequence was found in a human donor in good health (CMV status not recorded). Some clones in this sample may be carry-over from other donors' samples. Sequenced material: PBMCs, sequenced either directly or after in vitro stimulation (not recorded which). CDR3 sequence: CASSLADLYEQYF. The CDR3 DNA sequence: TGTGCCAGCAGCCTAGCGGATCTCTACGAGCAGTACTTC.